This entry features one TCR beta chain sequence. Profiling relied on immunoSEQ multiplex PCR, and the TCRdb table lists in-frame clones only, not all of them. Found here are roughly 250,000 clones, about 86% of them singletons; the top ten hold 3% to 4%. The V gene end was trimmed by 1 base and the J gene end by 4 bases; junction bases not matched to a gene: 0. Germline loops: CDR1 SEHNR, CDR2 FQNEAQ (reference sequence). The CDR3 sequence is 14 residues long. The sample is drawn from a study of blood T cell repertoires in COVID-19. Study details: T cells, B-cell-depleted T cells, or PBMCs supplied cDNA or gDNA.

The sequenced material came from PBMCs or T cells enriched from blood (not recorded which). The sequence came from a woman aged 40 to 50 with acute COVID-19. The chain has TRBV7-9 and TRBJ2-5; 10 positions agree with TRBD1. CDR3 in DNA: TGTGCCAGCAGCTTAGGGACAGGGGGAGAGACCCAGTACTTC. Its translation: CASSLGTGGETQYF.